The T cell receptor (beta chain) under discussion was sequenced for a study of T cells of healthy individuals. This clonotype was found many times. The length of the CDR3 is 15 residues. Germline values: CDR1 SEHNR, CDR2 FQNEAQ (reference sequence). Trimming removed 4 bases at V and 0 bases at J, with 10 bases between. One entry per CDR3 protein, called by TCRdb with MiXCR from the 5' RACE reads. The repertoire holds 60,000 to 70,000 distinct CDR3 sequences, with around 15% as singletons. The sequence came from a human donor in good health. The chain carries TRBV7-9 and TRBJ2-1; possible D gene TRBD1, 6 bases. The CDR3 region has the DNA TGTGCCAGCAGCTGGGACAAGCGCTCCTACAATGAGCAGTTCTTC. Its protein is CASSWDKRSYNEQFF.